Below are 5 T cell receptor beta chains sequenced from a single sample in a study of T cell responses to AZD1222 COVID-19 vaccine (dated by TCRdb to the early 2020s). Library prep was done by the immunoSEQ multiplex PCR assay. TCRdb took this table from immuneACCESS and kept in-frame rearrangements with V and J called. Such tables lack part of the clones; where checked against another copy, unresolved V genes explain under half of the gap, and the rest is unexplained. This sample gives more than 100,000 clones in total; about 85% of them show up just once. The ten largest account for roughly 2.7% of the sample. The time point label, as the study defines it: about 28 days (+/-7) after the second vaccine dose. Specimen: peripheral blood, collected 28 days after the second AZD1222 dose. These receptors were taken from an adult who received the AZD1222 COVID-19 vaccine.

With respect to this clone: In the same sample, other DNA sequences code for this CDR3. V and J are TRBV4-3 and TRBJ1-4; TRBD1 matches at 9 bases. The ends lost 1 base at V and 5 bases at J; junction bases unmatched: 2. Germline V gene data show CDR1 as LGHNA and CDR2 as YSLEER. The CDR3 spans 15 residues. CDR3 DNA sequence: TGCGCCAGCAGCCAAGGGACAGGGGAAAATGAAAAACTGTTTTTT. Encoded protein: CASSQGTGENEKLFF.

This clone was observed once. CDR3 protein: CASSFQVSAGELFF. For the CDR3, the DNA is TGTGCCAGCAGTTTTCAGGTATCGGCCGGGGAGCTGTTTTTT. The chain uses TRBV28 and TRBJ2-2; no clear D gene. The ends were cut back, 3 bases at V and 6 bases at J, with 11 bases in the middle. Germline V CDR1 and CDR2: MDHEN, SYDVKM. CDR3 size: 14 residues.

The J gene is TRBJ2-2, the V gene TRBV5-4; 8 nucleotides align to TRBD2. V gave up 4 bases and J gave up 0 bases; unmatched junction bases: 5. There are 16 residues in the CDR3. Germline assignment: CDR1 SGHNT and CDR2 YYREEE (reference sequence). The CDR3 is CASSVSGAPNTGELFF. CDR3 sequence (DNA): TGTGCCAGCAGCGTTAGCGGGGCTCCGAACACCGGGGAGCTGTTTTTT.

V gene TRBV20-1 combines with J gene TRBJ1-4, with 7 bases aligning to TRBD1. Germline lookup yields CDR1 DFQATT and CDR2 SNEGSKA (reference sequence). This CDR3 spans 14 amino acids. V lost 3 bases and J lost 11; bases outside the gene matches: 12. CDR3 DNA sequence: TGCAGTGCTAGTGAGACAGGGTGGCTAGGGAAACTGTTTTTT. Translating gives CSASETGWLGKLFF.

J is TRBJ2-1 and V is TRBV7-8; 9 bases fit TRBD2. Germline CDR1 reads SGHVS; CDR2 reads FQNEAQ. With 0 bases clipped from V and 15 bases from J, the junction kept 6 bases outside the gene matches. The CDR3 is made up of 13 amino acids. This chain's CDR3 is CASSLAGGGALFF. Written as DNA, the CDR3 is TGTGCCAGCAGCTTAGCAGGCGGGGGGGCCTTGTTCTTC.